A selection of T cell receptor beta chains follows, all from one sample in a study of cytomegalovirus exposure and HLA in healthy donors. Sequencing used immunoSEQ multiplex PCR; TCRdb keeps in-frame clones, though not all of them. The data show some 87,000 clones, around 78% seen once. Sequenced sample: PBMCs. These receptors all stem from a man in his late teens or twenties in good health and CMV-seropositive. Both conserved end residues are part of each CDR3. D genes are given only for firm matches. Rows give clone size only sometimes, using once, few, many, or a class for an expanded clone.

size	V	D	J	CDR3	DNA
-	TRBV10-1	TRBD1	TRBJ2-7	CASSGDRVYEQYF	TGCGCCAGCAGTGGGGACAGAGTCTACGAGCAGTACTTC
-	TRBV14	TRBD1	TRBJ2-7	CASSQETGLYEQYF	TGTGCCAGCAGCCAAGAGACAGGGCTCTACGAGCAGTACTTC
-	TRBV4-1	-	TRBJ1-2	CASSHVRGYDGYTF	TGCGCCAGCAGCCATGTCAGGGGCTACGATGGCTACACCTTC
-	TRBV6-5	-	TRBJ2-2	CASSFLTGELFF	TGTGCCAGCAGTTTCCTAACCGGGGAGCTGTTTTTT
once	TRBV18	-	TRBJ2-1	CASSPSDEQFF	TGTGCCAGCTCACCAAGCGATGAGCAGTTCTTC
-	TRBV9	-	TRBJ2-7	CASSARPTGTYEQYF	TGTGCCAGCAGCGCCAGACCTACCGGGACCTACGAGCAGTACTTC
-	TRBV6-5	TRBD1	TRBJ2-2	CASTLDRRYTGELFF	TGTGCCAGCACCTTGGACAGGCGATACACCGGGGAGCTGTTTTTT
few	TRBV29-1	-	TRBJ1-1	CSVDGRTEAFF	TGCAGCGTTGACGGCAGGACTGAAGCTTTCTTT
-	TRBV13	-	TRBJ1-1	CATSGQSAEAFF	TGTGCCACTTCTGGACAGTCTGCTGAAGCTTTCTTT
-	TRBV10-3	TRBD1	TRBJ1-5	CAISVPEGQTYSNQPQHF	TGTGCCATCAGTGTCCCTGAGGGACAGACCTATAGCAATCAGCCCCAGCATTTT
-	TRBV5-4	-	TRBJ2-7	CASSFQGGPDYEQYF	TGTGCCAGCAGCTTCCAGGGGGGCCCCGACTACGAGCAGTACTTC